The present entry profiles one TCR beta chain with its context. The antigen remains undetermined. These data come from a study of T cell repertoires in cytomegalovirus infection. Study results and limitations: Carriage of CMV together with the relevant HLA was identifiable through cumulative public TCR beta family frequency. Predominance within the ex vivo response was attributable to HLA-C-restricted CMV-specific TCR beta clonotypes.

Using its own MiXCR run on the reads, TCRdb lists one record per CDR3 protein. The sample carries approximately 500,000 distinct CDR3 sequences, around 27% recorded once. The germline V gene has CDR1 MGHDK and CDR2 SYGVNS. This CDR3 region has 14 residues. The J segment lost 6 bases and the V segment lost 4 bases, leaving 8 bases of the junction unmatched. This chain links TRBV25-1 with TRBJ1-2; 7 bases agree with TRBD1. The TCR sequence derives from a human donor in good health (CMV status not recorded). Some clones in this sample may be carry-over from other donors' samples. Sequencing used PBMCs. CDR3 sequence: CASSARQGFDGYTF. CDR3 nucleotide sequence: TGTGCCAGCAGTGCAAGACAGGGTTTCGATGGCTACACCTTC.